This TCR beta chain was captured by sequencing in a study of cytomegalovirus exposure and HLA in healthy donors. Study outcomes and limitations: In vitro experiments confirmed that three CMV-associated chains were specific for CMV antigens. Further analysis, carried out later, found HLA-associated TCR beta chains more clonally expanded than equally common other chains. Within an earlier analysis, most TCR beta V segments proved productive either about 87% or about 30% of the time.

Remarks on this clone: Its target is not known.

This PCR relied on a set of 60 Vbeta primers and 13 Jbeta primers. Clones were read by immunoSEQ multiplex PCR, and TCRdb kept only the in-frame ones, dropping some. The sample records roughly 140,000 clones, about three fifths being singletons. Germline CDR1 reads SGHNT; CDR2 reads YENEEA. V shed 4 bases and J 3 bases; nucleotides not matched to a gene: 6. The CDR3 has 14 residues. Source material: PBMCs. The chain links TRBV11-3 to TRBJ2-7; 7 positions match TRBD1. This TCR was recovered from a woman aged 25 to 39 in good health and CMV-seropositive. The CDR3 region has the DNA TGTGCCAGCAGCTCAAACCGGGACAGCTACGAGCAGTACTTC. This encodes CASSSNRDSYEQYF.